This T cell receptor (beta chain) stems from a study of T-cell memory formation after mild COVID-19 (dated by TCRdb to the early 2020s). For the wider study: TCR sequence clusters from the two donors were found to be largely donor specific. T-cell clones expanding and contracting after mild COVID-19 in two donors were tracked by longitudinal TCRalpha and TCRbeta repertoire sequencing. Two young, previously healthy adult volunteers, one female and one male, were included in the cohort. The research as a whole found: The study covered only two mild cases, and larger cohorts including severe cases with pre-infection samples were considered necessary. Balanced CD4/CD8 phenotypes were observed for clones contracting from day 15 to 85, whereas a bias towards CD4+ was observed for a second wave of clones expanding from day 15 to 37. Contracting CD4+ clones were located mainly in the CM and EM memory subsets, whereas CD8+ clones were found to be enriched in EMRA. Some responding clones were detected in pre-infection memory, which suggested that pre-existing cross-reactive memory T cells had joined the SARS-CoV-2 response. Whether the second-wave clones peaking on day 37 were SARS-CoV-2 specific was not confirmed.

The CDR3 holds 16 amino acids from the cysteine to the phenylalanine. Only the CDR3 portion is preserved as DNA: 48 bases, with reading frame beginning at the first base. PBMCs were isolated by Ficoll-Paque density gradient centrifugation. The listed sequencing device is Illumina NovaSeq 6000. TCRalpha and TCRbeta cDNA libraries were built by 5'RACE with constant-segment primers, adding sample barcodes and unique molecular identifiers. Trizol reagent was used to extract RNA from every sample. The libraries were amplified in two PCR steps, and the second step added a second sample barcode and Illumina TruSeq adapters. Sequencing of the libraries was done on an Illumina NovaSeq, producing 2 x 150 bp paired-end reads. Per the authors' processing: With migec v1.2.7, reads were demultiplexed and then collapsed into UMI-guided consensus sequences. Using mixcr v2.1.11, the UMI consensuses were aligned to TRA and TRB V and J templates and assembled into clonotypes. A clonotype was counted as expanded or contracted only when both edgeR and NoisET called the clonotype significant, with the noise models trained on biological replicates. For edgeR calls, a false discovery rate-adjusted p below 0.01 and a log2 fold-change threshold of 1 were applied. PCA with hierarchical clustering of max-normalized trajectories of the 1000 most abundant clonotypes was used as exploratory dynamics analysis. Separately sequenced CD4+ and CD8+ repertoires were used to assign the CD4 or CD8 phenotype of responding clones. TCRdb itself trimmed the public reads at Q25 with fastp, ran MiXCR and retained productive beta chains. Each entry merges the rows of one CDR3 protein and shows their most common DNA and genes. TCRdb assigned the V and J calls; the authors' analysis was not used. The sample data list 250,000 to 350,000 distinct CDR3 sequences, and roughly 15% of these were observed just once. The ten largest clones capture approximately 23% of the sample.

In its sample, this clonotype was seen a few times. Its binding antigen is unknown. Base qualities were left out, and no much larger clone turns up one base away. The source is a man younger than 35 who had mild COVID-19 (a few samples of this study predate the infection). The sample titles of this study are shuffled in the database, so cell type and time point are left out; the donor was told from shared clones. The chain couples TRBV21-1 to TRBJ1-2; the DNA was not compared with TRBD1, the D call given in the table. TRBV21-1 is a listed pseudogene. The sequenced material came from PBMCs or a T cell subset sorted from them (not recorded which). The CDR3 region has the sequence CASRVGQGVPQNGYTF. The base sequence is TGTGCCAGCAGGGTAGGGCAGGGGGTTCCCCAGAATGGCTACACCTTC.